These 14 T cell receptor beta chains were all obtained from the same sample, sequenced in a study of blood T cell repertoires in COVID-19. Clones were read by immunoSEQ multiplex PCR, and TCRdb kept only the in-frame ones, dropping some. The repertoire holds 35,000 to 55,000 clones, with about 90% as singletons. Sequenced material: peripheral blood. All receptors come from a man aged 50-60 years with active COVID-19.

The chain links TRBV28 to TRBJ2-6; TRBD1 aligns across 12 bases. V lost 8 bases and J lost 2; bases outside the gene matches: 4. The CDR3 consists of 16 residues. Per germline, CDR1 MDHEN and CDR2 SYDVKM. The CDR3 here is CASAGTGGAGANVLTF. The CDR3 nucleotides are TGTGCCAGCGCTGGGACAGGGGGCGCTGGGGCCAACGTCCTGACTTTC.

The V call is TRBV30, the J call TRBJ1-5; the match to TRBD1 covers 10 bases. The CDR3 length is 14 residues. Germline-derived CDR1 and CDR2 are GTSNPN and SVGIG (reference sequence). After removal of 2 bases from V and 6 bases from J, the junction contained 4 bases not matched to a gene. The DNA for the CDR3 is TGTGCCTGGAGTAAGACAGGGGGCAGTCAGCCCCAGCATTTT. It is translated as CAWSKTGGSQPQHF. Full variable domain (remainder filled in from reference TRBV30 and TRBJ1-5): SQTIHQWPATLVQPVGSPLSLECTVEGTSNPNLYWYRQAAGRGLQLLFYSVGIGQISSEVPQNLSASRPQDRQFILSSKKLLLSDSGFYLCAWSKTGGSQPQHFGDGTRLSIL.

This clone was counted once. V gene TRBV19 combines with J gene TRBJ1-2, with 9 bases matching TRBD1. Per germline, CDR1 LNHDA and CDR2 SQIVND (reference sequence). The CDR3 is 16 residues long. Trimming at V came to 5 bases and at J to 4 bases, leaving 11 bases not matched to a gene. The CDR3 coding sequence is TGTGCCAGTAGTGTCGGGACGGGACAGGGCGTCTATGGCTACACCTTC. It encodes CASSVGTGQGVYGYTF. Full variable domain (remainder filled in from reference TRBV19 and TRBJ1-2): DGGITQSPKYLFRKEGQNVTLSCEQNLNHDAMYWYRQDPGQGLRLIYYSQIVNDFQKGDIAEGYSVSREKKESFPLTVTSAQKNPTAFYLCASSVGTGQGVYGYTFGSGTRLTVV.

This clone was observed once. The chain links TRBV7-8 to TRBJ2-3; D may be TRBD1 (6 bases). CDR3 length equals 12 residues. Germline V CDR1 and CDR2: SGHVS, FQNEAQ. V shed 5 bases and J shed 6 bases, with 9 bases lying between them. The CDR3 DNA sequence: TGTGCCAGCAGCCCCGACAGGGATACGCAGTATTTT. It translates to CASSPDRDTQYF.

The rearrangement links TRBV11-2 to TRBJ1-1; unclear D gene. Looked up from germline, CDR1 is SGHAT and CDR2 is FQNNGV. V was shortened by 1 base and J by 4 bases, with 10 bases between the two germline ends. The CDR3 is 14 residues long. CDR3 coding DNA: TGTGCCAGCAGCTTAGGCCGGTTGAGCACTGAAGCTTTCTTT. Translating it yields CASSLGRLSTEAFF.

This clone was counted a few times. The CDR3 spells CASSGAGGYGYTF. Here the CDR3 DNA reads TGCGCCAGCAGTGGGGCAGGGGGCTATGGCTACACCTTC. The V gene is TRBV10-2, the J gene TRBJ1-2; 7 bases are shared with TRBD1. This CDR3 is built from 13 residues. V shed 4 bases, J shed 4 bases, and the junction held 3 bases outside the gene matches. Germline V gives CDR1 WSHSY, CDR2 SAAADI.

The chain has TRBV29-1 and TRBJ1-1; the D is unclear. This CDR3 is 11 amino acids long. The germline CDR1 and CDR2 sequences are SQVTM and ANQGSEA. V was shortened by 6 bases and J by 1 base, with 6 bases between the two germline ends. The CDR3 reads CSVNKNTEAFF. The CDR3 region has the DNA TGCAGCGTAAACAAGAACACTGAAGCTTTCTTT.

The CDR3 loop reads CASSTQTGLFTYEQYF. The CDR3 DNA reads TGTGCCAGCAGTACCCAGACAGGACTCTTCACCTACGAGCAGTACTTC. V is TRBV28 and J is TRBJ2-7, with a weak D call TRBD1 (6 bases). There are 16 residues in the CDR3. CDR1 is MDHEN and CDR2 is SYDVKM in the germline V gene. The V and J ends lost 5 bases and 2 bases respectively, with 19 bases between them.

The rearrangement uses TRBV11-2 and TRBJ2-2; TRBD2 matches 10 bases. The J segment lost 5 bases and the V segment lost 6 bases, leaving 18 bases of the junction unmatched. CDR1 and CDR2 (germline): SGHAT, FQNNGV. The CDR3 is made up of 19 amino acids. This chain's CDR3 is CASSSRKSSGGALTGELFF. CDR3 DNA: TGTGCCAGCAGTTCAAGGAAGTCGAGCGGGGGGGCCCTTACCGGGGAGCTGTTTTTT.

This clone occurred a few times. The V call is TRBV7-8, the J call TRBJ1-2; D is unclear. Trimming shortened V by 8 bases and J by 0 bases, and 16 bases separated the two germline ends. The CDR3 totals 15 residues. Germline CDR1 and CDR2: SGHVS and FQNEAQ. The CDR3, as DNA: TGTGCCAGCCATCCACGCCCCGGGACTAACTATGGCTACACCTTC. Protein: CASHPRPGTNYGYTF.

J is TRBJ2-3 and V is TRBV19; no reliable D call. Between the trimmed V and J ends, which lost 5 bases and 2 bases, there was a span of 11 bases. The germline CDR1 and CDR2 sequences are LNHDA and SQIVND (reference sequence). The CDR3 has 14 residues. The CDR3 sequence: CASSSATSTDTQYF. The CDR3 nucleotides are TGTGCCAGTAGTTCTGCTACCTCCACAGATACGCAGTATTTT.

The rearrangement uses TRBV30 and TRBJ2-7, with 7 bases identical to TRBD1. The CDR3 length is 14 residues. Trimming took 3 bases from V and 0 from J; bases not matched to a gene: 5. Germline-derived CDR1 and CDR2 are GTSNPN and SVGIG (reference sequence). The DNA of the CDR3 is TGTGCCTGGAGCCTTAGGACAGGCTCCTACGAGCAGTACTTC. Translated, it gives CAWSLRTGSYEQYF.

The rearrangement joins TRBV6-2 or TRBV6-3 to TRBJ2-7; the D gene is possibly TRBD2 (6 bases). This CDR3 has 16 amino acids. Trimming shortened V by 5 bases and J by 5 bases, and 22 bases separated the two germline ends. The germline gives CDR1 MNHEY, CDR2 SVGEGT. Written as DNA, the CDR3 is TGTGCCAGCAGTAAGGAGGGGAGAAAGCGAAGGCACGAGCAGTACTTC. The encoded protein is CASSKEGRKRRHEQYF.

The CDR3 bases are TGTGCCAGCAGGGTTACAGAAGTCAATGAGCAGTTCTTC. As protein: CASRVTEVNEQFF. V and J are TRBV2 and TRBJ2-1; D unclear. From germline, CDR1 is SNHLY and CDR2 FYNNEI. The CDR3 totals 13 residues. The V and J ends lost 6 bases and 6 bases respectively, with 12 bases between them. Drawing the rest from reference TRBV2 and TRBJ2-1, the complete variable domain is EPEVTQTPSHQVTQMGQEVILRCVPISNHLYFYWYRQILGQKVEFLVSFYNNEISEKSEIFDDQFSVERPDGSNFTLKIRSTKLEDSAMYFCASRVTEVNEQFFGPGTRLTVL.